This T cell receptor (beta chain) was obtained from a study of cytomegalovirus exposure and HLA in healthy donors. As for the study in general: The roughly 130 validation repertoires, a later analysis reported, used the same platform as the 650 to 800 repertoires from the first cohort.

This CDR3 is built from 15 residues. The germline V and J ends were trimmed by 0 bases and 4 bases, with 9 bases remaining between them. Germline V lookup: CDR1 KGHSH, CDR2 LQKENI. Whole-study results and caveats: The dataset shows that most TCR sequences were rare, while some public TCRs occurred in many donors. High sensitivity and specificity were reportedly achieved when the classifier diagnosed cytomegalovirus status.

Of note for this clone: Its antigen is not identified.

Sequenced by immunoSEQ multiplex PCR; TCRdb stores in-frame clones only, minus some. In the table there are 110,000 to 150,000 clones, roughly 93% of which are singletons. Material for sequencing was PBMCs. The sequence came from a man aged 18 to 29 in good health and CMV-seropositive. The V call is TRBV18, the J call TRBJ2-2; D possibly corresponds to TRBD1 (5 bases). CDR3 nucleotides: TGTGCCAGCTCACCACCGAACAGGTCCACCGGGGAGCTGTTTTTT. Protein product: CASSPPNRSTGELFF.